This record concerns one T cell receptor beta chain sequence. Antigen unknown. The data originate from a study of vaccination effects on CD4 cells after COVID-19. Study background: Samples were taken post-vaccine, and their median timing was 72 days after the second dose. Study-wide points: The study had few convalescent patients and no early post-infection timepoints.

Within the ViraFEST assay, antigen-specific CD4+ T cells underwent expansion with viral peptide pools prior to sequencing. Isolating CD4+ T cells followed approximately 10 days of culture. It was two doses of either the BNT162b2 or mRNA-1273 vaccine that participants received. Every well housed about 1.8 million PBMC, which grew in culture alongside 10 IU/ml IL-2 and about 10 ug/ml peptides. Half-medium replacement with IL-2 medium occurred on days 3 and 7. The V gene's germline CDR1 is SGHRS and CDR2 YFSETQ. The CDR3 extends over 15 amino acids. Trimming stripped 4 bases from V and 1 base from J, with 14 bases between. Measured with immunoSEQ multiplex PCR; TCRdb has only the in-frame clones, and not every one. The sample lists just under 60,000 clones, roughly 78% occurring once.

The V and J genes are TRBV5-1 and TRBJ1-1, with D tentatively TRBD1 (5 bases). This clonotype was sampled from a human donor who received a COVID-19 vaccine. Material: CD4+ T cells from PBMCs cultured with HCoV-OC43 spike peptides, obtained after COVID-19 vaccination. Subset noted: HCoV-OC43 spike overlapping peptide pool stimulation. The CDR3 region has the DNA TGCGCCAGCAGCCAGGGTCCGCCAGGGAACACTGAAGCTTTCTTT. It codes for CASSQGPPGNTEAFF.